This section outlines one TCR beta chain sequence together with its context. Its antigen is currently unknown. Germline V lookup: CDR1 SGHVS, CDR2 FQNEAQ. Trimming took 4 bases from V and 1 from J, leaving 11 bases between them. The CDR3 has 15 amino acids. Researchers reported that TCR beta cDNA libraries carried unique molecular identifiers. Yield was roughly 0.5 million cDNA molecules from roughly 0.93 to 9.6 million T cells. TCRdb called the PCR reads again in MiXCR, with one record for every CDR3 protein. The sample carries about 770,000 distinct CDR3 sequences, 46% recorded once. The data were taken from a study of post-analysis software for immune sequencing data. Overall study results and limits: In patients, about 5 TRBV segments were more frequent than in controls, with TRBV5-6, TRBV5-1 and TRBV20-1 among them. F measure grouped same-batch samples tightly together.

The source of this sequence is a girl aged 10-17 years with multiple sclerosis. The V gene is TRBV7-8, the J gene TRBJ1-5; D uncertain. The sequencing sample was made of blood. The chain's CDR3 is CASSSTVESNQPQHF. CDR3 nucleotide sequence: TGTGCCAGCAGCTCAACTGTGGAGAGCAATCAGCCCCAGCATTTT.